This T cell receptor beta chain was observed in a study of blood T cell repertoires in COVID-19. Those who participated ranged in age from roughly 18 to 90 years and resided in around 22 US areas. This CDR3 is built from 13 residues. V lost 6 bases and J lost 5, with 8 bases in between. Germline V CDR1 and CDR2: MGHDK, SYGVNS. Produced via immunoSEQ multiplex PCR; TCRdb's table is partial and in-frame only. The data contain approximately 250,000 clones, around 89% of them seen just once; the ten biggest clones take up 2% to 2.5%. What was sequenced was PBMCs or T cells enriched from blood (not recorded which). The receptor was isolated from a woman aged 55-69 years in a cohort exposed to, infected with or recovered from COVID-19 (not recorded which). The chain carries TRBV25-1 and TRBJ1-6, with a tentative D call TRBD1 (6 bases). The CDR3 DNA is TGTGCCAGCAGACAGGGCGATAATTCACCCCTCCACTTT. Translation gives CASRQGDNSPLHF.